This TCR beta chain was observed in a study of blood T cells in healthy people across ages. A second roughly 6 to 11 cycle PCR used barcoded and J-beta primers. TCRdb redid the calling of the 5' RACE reads with MiXCR, one entry per CDR3 protein. The data show roughly 700,000 distinct CDR3 sequences, with 25% seen just once and more than 8% held by the top ten. CDR1 MNHEY and CDR2 SMNVEV come from the germline V gene (reference sequence). CDR3 length: 15 residues. V shed 4 bases and J shed 7 bases, with 20 bases lying between them. This clonotype was counted only a few times. These same data were also listed under a study on T cells of mothers and their children. Turning to that study: Donors were three healthy Caucasian mothers and their six children. Input to cDNA synthesis comprised all extracted RNA, at a ratio of approximately 1.4 ug per 15 ul. An overlap that was slightly higher, though non-significant, was seen in related mother-child pairs versus unrelated pairs.

Sequencing was done on a sample of blood. The TCR comes from a boy aged 5-17 years in good health. The V call is TRBV27, the J call TRBJ2-7, with D perhaps TRBD1 or TRBD2 (5 bases each). This chain's CDR3 is CASSWAPGAVYEQYF. CDR3 nucleotide sequence: TGTGCCAGCAGTTGGGCCCCCGGGGCAGTATATGAGCAGTACTTC.